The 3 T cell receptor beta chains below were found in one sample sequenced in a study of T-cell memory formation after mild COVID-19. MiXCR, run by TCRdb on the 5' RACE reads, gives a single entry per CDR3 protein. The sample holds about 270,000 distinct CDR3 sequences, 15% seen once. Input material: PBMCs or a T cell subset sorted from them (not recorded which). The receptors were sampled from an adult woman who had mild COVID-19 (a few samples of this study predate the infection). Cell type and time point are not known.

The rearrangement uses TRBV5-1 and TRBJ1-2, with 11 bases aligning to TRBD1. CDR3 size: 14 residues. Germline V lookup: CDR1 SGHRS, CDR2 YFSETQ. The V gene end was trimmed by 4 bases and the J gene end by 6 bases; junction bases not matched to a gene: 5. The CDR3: CASSKGQGADGYTF. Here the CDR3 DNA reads TGCGCCAGCAGCAAAGGACAGGGGGCAGATGGCTACACCTTC. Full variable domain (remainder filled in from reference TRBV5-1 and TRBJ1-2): KAGVTQTPRYLIKTRGQQVTLSCSPISGHRSVSWYQQTPGQGLQFLFEYFSETQRNKGNFPGRFSGRQFSNSRSEMNVSTLELGDSALYLCASSKGQGADGYTFGSGTRLTVV.

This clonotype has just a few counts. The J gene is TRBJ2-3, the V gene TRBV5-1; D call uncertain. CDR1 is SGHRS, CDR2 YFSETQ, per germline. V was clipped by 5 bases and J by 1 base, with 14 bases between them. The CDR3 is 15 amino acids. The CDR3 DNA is TGCGCCAGCAGATTCTCTACGGCGCGCACAGATACGCAGTATTTT. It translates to CASRFSTARTDTQYF.

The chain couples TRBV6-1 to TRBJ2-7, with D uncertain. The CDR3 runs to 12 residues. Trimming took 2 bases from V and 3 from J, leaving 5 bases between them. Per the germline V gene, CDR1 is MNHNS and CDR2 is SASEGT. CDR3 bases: TGTGCCAGCAGTGAAATGGGCTACGAGCAGTACTTC. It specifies CASSEMGYEQYF.